One and the same sample provided the 14 T cell receptor beta chains below, sequenced in a study of shared clonotypes between healthy human individuals. Sequencing used immunoSEQ multiplex PCR; TCRdb keeps in-frame clones, though not all of them. In the table there are some 2 million clones, 85% to 95% of which are singletons. Naive CD8 populations comprised CD45RO-negative cells positively selected for CCR7, excluding terminally differentiated effector memory CD45RA+ cells. The sample comprised naive CD8+ T cells sorted from blood. Source of these receptors: a man aged 18 to 29 in good health.

CDR3 loop: CASSQRDHFYETQYF. The CDR3 DNA reads TGTGCCAGCAGCCAAAGGGACCACTTTTACGAGACCCAGTACTTC. This chain joins TRBV14 and TRBJ2-5; tentatively, D is TRBD1 or TRBD2 (5 bases each). CDR3 size: 15 residues. The germline V and J ends were trimmed by 2 bases and 5 bases, with 15 bases remaining between them. Germline V gives CDR1 SGHDN, CDR2 FVKESK.

The J gene is TRBJ1-1, the V gene TRBV19; D might be TRBD1 (5 bases). Trimming stripped 3 bases from V and 1 base from J, with 15 bases between. Germline V gives CDR1 LNHDA, CDR2 SQIVND (reference sequence). The CDR3 is 16 amino acids. The CDR3 sequence is CASSMSGTLRNTEAFF. The CDR3, as DNA: TGTGCCAGTAGTATGTCGGGGACCCTAAGGAACACTGAAGCTTTCTTT. The whole variable domain, filled in from reference TRBV19 and TRBJ1-1, reads DGGITQSPKYLFRKEGQNVTLSCEQNLNHDAMYWYRQDPGQGLRLIYYSQIVNDFQKGDIAEGYSVSREKKESFPLTVTSAQKNPTAFYLCASSMSGTLRNTEAFFGQGTRLTVV.

This chain links TRBV19 with TRBJ1-2; TRBD1 aligns across 11 bases. CDR3 length equals 15 residues. The V gene end was trimmed by 4 bases and the J gene end by 6 bases; junction bases not matched to a gene: 7. Germline CDR1 is LNHDA and CDR2 is SQIVND (reference sequence). The CDR3 DNA reads TGTGCCAGTAGTACCCGGGACAGGGGGATCCATGGCTACACCTTC. Residues: CASSTRDRGIHGYTF.

J is TRBJ2-1 and V is TRBV6-5; TRBD1 aligns across 7 bases. The CDR3 covers 15 residues. With V trimmed by 6 bases and J by 3 bases, 8 bases remained unmatched. Germline V lookup: CDR1 MNHEY, CDR2 SVGAGI. CDR3 sequence: CASSLDRANYNEQFF. In nucleotides, the CDR3 is TGTGCCAGCAGCTTAGACAGGGCGAACTACAATGAGCAGTTCTTC.

The sample holds one count of this clone. The chain is built from TRBV4-1 and TRBJ1-5; D remains ambiguous. Germline CDR1 reads MGHRA; CDR2 reads YSYEKL. This CDR3 comprises 15 residues. Trimming stripped 3 bases from V and 6 bases from J, with 15 bases between. CDR3 loop: CASSHSDDGIQPQHF. CDR3 in DNA: TGCGCCAGCAGCCATTCGGACGACGGGATTCAGCCCCAGCATTTT.

V and J are TRBV9 and TRBJ1-4; D possibly corresponds to TRBD1 (5 bases). The CDR3 has 15 residues. The germline V and J ends were trimmed by 0 bases and 7 bases, with 13 bases remaining between them. The germline CDR1 and CDR2 sequences are SGDLS and YYNGEE. In DNA, the CDR3 is TGTGCCAGCAGCGTAGATGGAGGGGCCGGTGAAAAACTGTTTTTT. The encoded protein is CASSVDGGAGEKLFF.

The chain carries TRBV2 and TRBJ1-2; 11 bases are shared with TRBD1. V lost 7 bases and J lost 3; bases outside the gene matches: 4. CDR1 and CDR2 from the germline V gene are SNHLY and FYNNEI. The CDR3 consists of 14 residues. CDR3 bases: TGTGCCAGCAACCCGGGACAGGGGGACTATGGCTACACCTTC. It encodes CASNPGQGDYGYTF.

The rearrangement uses TRBV11-2 and TRBJ2-7, with 7 bases identical to TRBD1. V shed 5 bases and J 3 bases; nucleotides not matched to a gene: 22. This CDR3 region has 19 residues. Per germline, CDR1 SGHAT and CDR2 FQNNGV. CDR3 nucleotide sequence: TGTGCCAGCAGCACAGGGGCCGTAGTTGTTAGAGAACCTTACTACGAGCAGTACTTC. It is translated as CASSTGAVVVREPYYEQYF. The full variable domain, its missing parts supplied by reference TRBV11-2 and TRBJ2-7, is EAGVAQSPRYKIIEKRQSVAFWCNPISGHATLYWYQQILGQGPKLLIQFQNNGVVDDSQLPKDRFSAERLKGVDSTLKIQPAKLEDSAVYLCASSTGAVVVREPYYEQYFGPGTRLTVT.

The chain couples TRBV9 to TRBJ1-1; D call uncertain. The V gene lost 3 bases and the J gene lost 5 bases, with 14 bases spanning the gap. This CDR3 comprises 14 residues. The germline gives CDR1 SGDLS, CDR2 YYNGEE. As DNA, the CDR3 is TGTGCCAGCAGCGGAGGACCATTGGAAACTGAAGCTTTCTTT. As protein: CASSGGPLETEAFF. Looking up the rest from reference TRBV9 and TRBJ1-1 gives the full variable domain: DSGVTQTPKHLITATGQRVTLRCSPRSGDLSVYWYQQSLDQGLQFLIQYYNGEERAKGNILERFSAQQFPDLHSELNLSSLELGDSALYFCASSGGPLETEAFFGQGTRLTVV.

The chain combines TRBV29-1 with TRBJ2-7; 10 nucleotides match TRBD1. The length of the CDR3 is 12 residues. V dropped 5 bases and J dropped 6; count of bases not matched to a gene: 4. The germline V gene encodes CDR1 SQVTM and CDR2 ANQGSEA. The CDR3 DNA is TGCAGCGTTATTGGACAGGGGGTCGAGCAGTACTTC. Translating it yields CSVIGQGVEQYF.

The gene calls are TRBV11-2 and TRBJ2-4, with TRBD1 matching 7 bases. The V and J ends lost 1 base and 0 bases, in that order; junction bases with no gene match: 3. The CDR3 extends over 16 amino acids. CDR1 and CDR2 from the germline V gene are SGHAT and FQNNGV. DNA for the CDR3: TGTGCCAGCAGCTTAGTGGCAGGGGGAGCCAAAAACATTCAGTACTTC. Residues: CASSLVAGGAKNIQYF.

The chain has TRBV30 and TRBJ2-1; 7 nucleotides match TRBD2. Trimming removed 4 bases from V and 3 bases from J; junction bases left unmatched: 6. The CDR3 consists of 14 residues. Germline loops: CDR1 GTSNPN, CDR2 SVGIG (reference sequence). The CDR3 reads CAWKSSGIYNEQFF. Written as DNA, the CDR3 is TGTGCCTGGAAATCTAGCGGAATCTACAATGAGCAGTTCTTC.

The chain links TRBV2 to TRBJ1-1; D gene uncertain. The CDR3 runs to 17 residues. V lost 1 base to trimming and J lost 1 base, with 16 bases between them. In germline, CDR1 is SNHLY, CDR2 FYNNEI. The CDR3 reads CASSEDGFGGGNTEAFF. CDR3 bases: TGTGCCAGCAGTGAAGATGGATTTGGTGGCGGGAACACTGAAGCTTTCTTT.

The CDR3 DNA reads TGTGCCAGCAGCTTAACCGGGGTTTCCTACGAGCAGTACTTC. Its translation: CASSLTGVSYEQYF. The gene calls are TRBV7-3 and TRBJ2-7; a weak D match, TRBD2 (5 bases). Looked up from germline, CDR1 is SGHTA and CDR2 is FQGTGA. The CDR3 sequence is 14 residues long. V lost 0 bases and J 1 base, leaving 7 bases between the germline ends.